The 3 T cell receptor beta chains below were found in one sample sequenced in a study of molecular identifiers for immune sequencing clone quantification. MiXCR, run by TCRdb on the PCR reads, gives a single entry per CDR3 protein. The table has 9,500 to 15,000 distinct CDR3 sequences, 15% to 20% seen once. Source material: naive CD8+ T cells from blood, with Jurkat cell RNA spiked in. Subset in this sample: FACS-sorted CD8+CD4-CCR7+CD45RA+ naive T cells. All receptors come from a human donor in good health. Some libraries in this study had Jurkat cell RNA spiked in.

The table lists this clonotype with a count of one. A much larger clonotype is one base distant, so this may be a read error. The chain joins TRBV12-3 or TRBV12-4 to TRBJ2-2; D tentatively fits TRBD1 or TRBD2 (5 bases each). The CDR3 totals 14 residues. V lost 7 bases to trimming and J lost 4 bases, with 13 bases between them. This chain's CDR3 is CASTRGLGTGELFF. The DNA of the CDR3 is TGTGCCAGCACGAGGGGCCTGGGCACCGGGGAGCTGTTTTTT.

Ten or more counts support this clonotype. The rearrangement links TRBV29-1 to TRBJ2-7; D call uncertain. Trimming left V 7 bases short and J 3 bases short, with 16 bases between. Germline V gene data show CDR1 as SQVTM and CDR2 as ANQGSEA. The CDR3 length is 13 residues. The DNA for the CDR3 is TGCAGCGCCTATGGTGTGGGGAACTACGAGCAGTACTTC. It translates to CSAYGVGNYEQYF.

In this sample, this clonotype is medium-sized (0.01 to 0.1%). The CDR3 nucleotides are TGTGCCAGCAGCTTACAAGATACGCAGTATTTT. Its translation: CASSLQDTQYF. This rearrangement joins TRBV7-8 to TRBJ2-3; D remains ambiguous. Trimming stripped 2 bases from V and 5 bases from J, with 2 bases between. The CDR3 has 11 residues. Germline lookup yields CDR1 SGHVS and CDR2 FQNEAQ.